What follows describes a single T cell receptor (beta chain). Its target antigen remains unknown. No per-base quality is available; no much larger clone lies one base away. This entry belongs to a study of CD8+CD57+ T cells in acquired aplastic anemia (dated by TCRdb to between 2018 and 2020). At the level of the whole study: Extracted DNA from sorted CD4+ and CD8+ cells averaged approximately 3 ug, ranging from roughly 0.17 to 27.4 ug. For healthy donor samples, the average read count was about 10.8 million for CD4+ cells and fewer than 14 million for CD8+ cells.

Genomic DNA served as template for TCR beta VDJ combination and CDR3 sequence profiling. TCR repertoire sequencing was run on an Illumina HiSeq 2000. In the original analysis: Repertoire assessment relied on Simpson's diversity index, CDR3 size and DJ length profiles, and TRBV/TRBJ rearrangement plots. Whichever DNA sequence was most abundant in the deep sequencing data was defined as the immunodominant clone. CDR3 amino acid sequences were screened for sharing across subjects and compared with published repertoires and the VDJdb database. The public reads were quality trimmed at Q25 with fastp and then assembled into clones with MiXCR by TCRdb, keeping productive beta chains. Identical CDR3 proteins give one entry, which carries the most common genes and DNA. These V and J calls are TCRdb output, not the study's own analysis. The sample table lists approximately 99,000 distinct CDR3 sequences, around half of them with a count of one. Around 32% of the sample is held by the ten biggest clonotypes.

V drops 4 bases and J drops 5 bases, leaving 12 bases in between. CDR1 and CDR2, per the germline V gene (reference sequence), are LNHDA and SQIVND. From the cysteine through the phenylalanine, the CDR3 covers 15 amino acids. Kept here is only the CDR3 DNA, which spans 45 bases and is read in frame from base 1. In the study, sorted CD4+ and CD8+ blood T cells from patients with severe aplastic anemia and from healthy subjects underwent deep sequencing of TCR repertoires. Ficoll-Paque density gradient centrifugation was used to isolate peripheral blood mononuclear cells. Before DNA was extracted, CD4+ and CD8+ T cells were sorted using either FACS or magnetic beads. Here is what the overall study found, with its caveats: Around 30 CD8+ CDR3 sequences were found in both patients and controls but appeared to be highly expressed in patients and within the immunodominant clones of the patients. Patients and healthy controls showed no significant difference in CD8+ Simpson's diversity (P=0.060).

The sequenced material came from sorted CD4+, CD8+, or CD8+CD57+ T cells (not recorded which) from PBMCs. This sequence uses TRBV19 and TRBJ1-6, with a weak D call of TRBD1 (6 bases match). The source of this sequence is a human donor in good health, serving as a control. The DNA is TGTGCCAGTAGTAACCTGGGGGCAAATAATTCACCCCTCCACTTT. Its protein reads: CASSNLGANNSPLHF. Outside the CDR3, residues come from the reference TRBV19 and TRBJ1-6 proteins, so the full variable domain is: DGGITQSPKYLFRKEGQNVTLSCEQNLNHDAMYWYRQDPGQGLRLIYYSQIVNDFQKGDIAEGYSVSREKKESFPLTVTSAQKNPTAFYLCASSNLGANNSPLHFGNGTRLTVT.